Shown below are 18 T cell receptor beta chains from a single sample sequenced in a study of OX40 agonist ivuxolimab in advanced cancers. Some clones are missing from TCRdb's copy, which holds only in-frame ones; the method was immunoSEQ multiplex PCR. The table records 30,000 or so clones, 70% to 90% of them present only once. This sample comprised CD4+ or CD8+ T cells sorted from blood, obtained in a trial of the OX40 agonist ivuxolimab. These receptor sequences come from an adult with an advanced solid tumor such as melanoma, head and neck, liver or kidney cancer.

This chain joins TRBV18 and TRBJ2-3, with 7 bases matching TRBD1. The CDR3 is made up of 15 amino acids. The V and J ends lost 3 bases and 2 bases, in that order; junction bases with no gene match: 5. Germline values: CDR1 KGHSH, CDR2 LQKENI. The CDR3 DNA follows: TGTGCCAGCTCACCGGACAGGAGTTACACAGATACGCAGTATTTT. Residues: CASSPDRSYTDTQYF. Variable domain in full (rest from reference TRBV18 and TRBJ2-3): NAGVMQNPRHLVRRRGQEARLRCSPMKGHSHVYWYRQLPEEGLKFMVYLQKENIIDESGMPKERFSAEFPKEGPSILRIQQVVRGDSAAYFCASSPDRSYTDTQYFGPGTRLTVL.

This clone appeared once. The chain recombines TRBV4-2 with TRBJ1-5, with D hard to call. The germline gives CDR1 LGHNA, CDR2 YNFKEQ. Trimming stripped 4 bases from V and 6 bases from J, with 10 bases between. This CDR3 region has 13 residues. The CDR3 DNA sequence: TGTGCCAGCAGCCCACTCGACGGTCAGCCCCAGCATTTT. Protein: CASSPLDGQPQHF.

The J gene is TRBJ2-5, the V gene TRBV9; the D gene could be TRBD1 or TRBD2 (5 bases each). This CDR3 contains 15 residues. Germline values: CDR1 SGDLS, CDR2 YYNGEE. V was clipped by 0 bases and J by 4 bases, with 13 bases between them. Here the CDR3 DNA reads TGTGCCAGCAGCGTAGTCGGCAGGGACGGAGAGACCCAGTACTTC. Translation gives CASSVVGRDGETQYF.

This chain joins TRBV2 and TRBJ2-1; D remains unclear. The germline gives CDR1 SNHLY, CDR2 FYNNEI. The CDR3 has 17 residues. Trimming cost V 1 base and J 6 bases, with 19 bases left between them. The CDR3 DNA reads as TGTGCCAGCAGTGAAGGACCAGATGCTCTGAGAATCAATGAGCAGTTCTTC. Translation gives CASSEGPDALRINEQFF.

The chain carries TRBV5-1 and TRBJ2-1; 7 nucleotides agree with TRBD1. Trimming removed 2 bases from V and 5 bases from J; junction bases left unmatched: 7. The CDR3 spans 15 residues. Germline V gives CDR1 SGHRS, CDR2 YFSETQ. CDR3 sequence reads: CASSLTGVGNNEQFF. The CDR3 nucleotides are TGCGCCAGCAGCTTAACAGGGGTCGGGAACAATGAGCAGTTCTTC. Combining the CDR3 with reference TRBV5-1 and TRBJ2-1 gives the whole variable domain KAGVTQTPRYLIKTRGQQVTLSCSPISGHRSVSWYQQTPGQGLQFLFEYFSETQRNKGNFPGRFSGRQFSNSRSEMNVSTLELGDSALYLCASSLTGVGNNEQFFGPGTRLTVL.

This chain uses TRBV5-6 with TRBJ2-7, with a tentative D call TRBD2 (6 bases). The CDR3 runs to 14 residues. Between the trimmed V and J ends, which lost 7 bases and 0 bases, there was a span of 14 bases. CDR1 is SGHDT, CDR2 YYEEEE, per germline. The CDR3 nucleotides are TGTGCCAGCCGGCGTGGGGGGAGCTCCTACGAGCAGTACTTC. Encoded protein: CASRRGGSSYEQYF.

This chain connects TRBV28 to TRBJ2-7; 10 nucleotides agree with TRBD1. The CDR3 length is 13 residues. V was pared by 6 bases and J by 5 bases, with 4 bases of the junction left unmatched. Germline V gene data show CDR1 as MDHEN and CDR2 as SYDVKM. The CDR3 sequence is CASSPTGGDEQYF. In DNA form, the CDR3 reads TGTGCCAGCAGCCCGACAGGGGGCGACGAGCAGTACTTC.

CDR3: CASSVNGGTYNSPLHF. The DNA of the CDR3 is TGTGCCAGCAGCGTTAACGGGGGCACCTATAATTCACCCCTCCACTTT. J is TRBJ1-6 and V is TRBV9; D may be TRBD1 (6 bases). Trimming removed 2 bases from V and 2 bases from J, with 11 bases in between. This CDR3 region has 16 residues. CDR1 SGDLS and CDR2 YYNGEE come from the germline V gene.

The J gene is TRBJ2-2, the V gene TRBV5-1, with D hard to call. CDR3 size: 12 residues. The germline V and J ends were trimmed by 10 bases and 2 bases, with 9 bases remaining between them. Germline V lookup: CDR1 SGHRS, CDR2 YFSETQ. CDR3 sequence: CAAYSNTGELFF. The CDR3 bases are TGCGCCGCCTACTCCAACACCGGGGAGCTGTTTTTT.

The chain carries TRBV9 and TRBJ2-2; TRBD1 agrees at 8 bases. The trim removed 0 bases at V and 3 bases at J, leaving 1 base unmatched. The CDR3 runs 15 residues. Germline values: CDR1 SGDLS, CDR2 YYNGEE. The CDR3 DNA sequence: TGTGCCAGCAGCGTAGGGACAGGGTACACCGGGGAGCTGTTTTTT. It specifies CASSVGTGYTGELFF.

The V call is TRBV6-1, the J call TRBJ2-1; no definite D call. There are 14 residues in the CDR3. Trimming took 2 bases from V and 6 from J, leaving 11 bases between them. Germline loops: CDR1 MNHNS, CDR2 SASEGT. The CDR3 loop reads CASSESWALNEQFF. CDR3 bases: TGTGCCAGCAGTGAAAGTTGGGCGCTCAATGAGCAGTTCTTC.

The CDR3 here is CASSEGQGNTEAFF. The CDR3 bases are TGCGCCAGCAGCGAGGGACAGGGGAACACTGAAGCTTTCTTT. J is TRBJ1-1 and V is TRBV5-1; TRBD1 agrees at 9 bases. CDR3 length equals 14 residues. The germline CDR1 and CDR2 sequences are SGHRS and YFSETQ. Trimming took 4 bases from V and 1 from J; bases not matched to a gene: 2.

The chain combines TRBV4-1 with TRBJ1-4; 8 bases fit TRBD1. Germline V gives CDR1 MGHRA, CDR2 YSYEKL. With 1 base clipped from V and 8 bases from J, the junction kept 9 bases outside the gene matches. This CDR3 spans 16 amino acids. CDR3: CASSQGPQGVLEKLFF. CDR3 sequence (DNA): TGCGCCAGCAGCCAAGGGCCACAGGGGGTGCTGGAAAAACTGTTTTTT.

The chain recombines TRBV4-1 with TRBJ1-1; D gene unclear. CDR1 is MGHRA and CDR2 is YSYEKL in the germline V gene. CDR3 length: 15 amino acids. Between the trimmed V and J ends, which lost 1 base and 4 bases, there was a span of 13 bases. The CDR3 nucleotides are TGCGCCAGCAGCCAAGCCCTGAGGGATTCCACTGAAGCTTTCTTT. It specifies CASSQALRDSTEAFF.

The chain joins TRBV10-1 to TRBJ2-7; 8 positions agree with TRBD1. Per germline, CDR1 WNHNN and CDR2 SYGVQD (reference sequence). V lost 6 bases to trimming and J lost 3 bases; unmatched junction nucleotides: 7. The CDR3 consists of 14 residues. CDR3 coding DNA: TGCGCCAGCAGCCCCAGGGGGCAGATCTACGAGCAGTACTTC. This encodes CASSPRGQIYEQYF.

A single count supports this clone. This rearrangement joins TRBV4-1 to TRBJ1-2, with TRBD1 matching 8 bases. This CDR3 has 15 amino acids. V shed 0 bases and J 4 bases; nucleotides not matched to a gene: 4. The germline V gene encodes CDR1 MGHRA and CDR2 YSYEKL. The CDR3 reads CASSQEQGVGYGYTF. CDR3 sequence (DNA): TGCGCCAGCAGCCAAGAACAGGGGGTCGGCTATGGCTACACCTTC.

The J gene is TRBJ2-7, the V gene TRBV9; TRBD1 might be the D (5 bases). From germline, CDR1 is SGDLS and CDR2 YYNGEE. With 4 bases removed from V and 2 bases from J, the gap between germline ends came to 7 bases. The CDR3 consists of 12 residues. The CDR3 sequence: CASSRGPYEQYF. DNA for the CDR3: TGTGCCAGCAGCAGGGGTCCCTACGAGCAGTACTTC. Drawing the rest from reference TRBV9 and TRBJ2-7, the complete variable domain is DSGVTQTPKHLITATGQRVTLRCSPRSGDLSVYWYQQSLDQGLQFLIQYYNGEERAKGNILERFSAQQFPDLHSELNLSSLELGDSALYFCASSRGPYEQYFGPGTRLTVT.

This clone was observed a handful of times. The chain combines TRBV6-5 with TRBJ2-7; the match to TRBD1 covers 8 bases. This CDR3 contains 13 residues. The germline V gene has CDR1 MNHEY and CDR2 SVGAGI. V lost 8 bases, J lost 0 bases, and 3 bases stayed unmatched. DNA for the CDR3: TGTGCCAGCCGACAGGGGCTCTCCTACGAGCAGTACTTC. Residues: CASRQGLSYEQYF.